This T cell receptor (beta chain) derives from a study of cytomegalovirus exposure and HLA in healthy donors. General study findings and limits: Reportedly, fewer N-insertions than the 666-donor mean appeared in an Asian-associated ancestry cluster in a later analysis. An analysis was carried out at a later point. It showed that HLA-associated TCR beta chains were more clonally expanded than equally common non-associated chains. Available immune exposure information was restricted to CMV serostatus only. Associated with cytomegalovirus, according to the listing, were some 180 TCR beta chains.

Germline V gene data show CDR1 as GTSNPN and CDR2 as SVGIG (reference sequence). V shed 0 bases, J shed 5 bases, and the junction held 7 bases outside the gene matches. CDR3 length: 15 amino acids. Turning to this clone: The antigen is not known.

The PCR employed 60 Vbeta primers together with 13 Jbeta primers. The repertoire was sequenced with immunoSEQ multiplex PCR; TCRdb's copy has only in-frame clones and lacks some. Of some 180,000 clones listed, 77% are singletons. The sequenced sample consisted of PBMCs. The chain is built from TRBV30 and TRBJ2-3; 8 bases fit TRBD2. This TCR was sampled from a man younger than 30 in good health and CMV-seronegative. CDR3 nucleotides: TGTGCCTGGAGTGTCGCGGCGGGAGGAGGAGATACGCAGTATTTT. Amino acid sequence: CAWSVAAGGGDTQYF.